This TCR beta chain was recorded in a study of cytomegalovirus exposure and HLA in healthy donors. V shed 3 bases, J shed 4 bases, and the junction held 4 bases outside the gene matches. Germline values: CDR1 SGHDT, CDR2 YYEEEE. The CDR3 length is 14 residues. Amplification used 60 Vbeta primers and 13 Jbeta primers. The method was immunoSEQ multiplex PCR; TCRdb's version includes in-frame clones alone and lacks a portion of them. The data show about 130,000 clones, roughly three quarters seen once. The J gene is TRBJ1-1, the V gene TRBV5-6, with 9 positions matching TRBD1. This receptor was identified in a man aged 25 to 40 in good health and CMV-seronegative. The sequencing sample was made of PBMCs. This chain's CDR3 is CASSWDRVSTEAFF. CDR3 bases: TGTGCCAGCAGCTGGGACAGGGTTTCCACTGAAGCTTTCTTT.